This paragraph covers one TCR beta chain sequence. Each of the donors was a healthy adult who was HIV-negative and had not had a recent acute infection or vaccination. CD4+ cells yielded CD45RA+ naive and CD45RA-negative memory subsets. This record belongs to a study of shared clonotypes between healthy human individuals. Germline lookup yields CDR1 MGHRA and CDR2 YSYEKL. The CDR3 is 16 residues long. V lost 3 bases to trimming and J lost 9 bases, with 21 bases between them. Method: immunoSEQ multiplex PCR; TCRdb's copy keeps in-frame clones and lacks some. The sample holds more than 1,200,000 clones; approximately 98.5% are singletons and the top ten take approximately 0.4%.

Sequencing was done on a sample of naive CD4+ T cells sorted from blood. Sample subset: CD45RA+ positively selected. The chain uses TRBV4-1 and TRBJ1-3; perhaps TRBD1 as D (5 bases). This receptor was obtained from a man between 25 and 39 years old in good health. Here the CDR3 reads CASSHLLARPGVTIYF. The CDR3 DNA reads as TGCGCCAGCAGCCACCTCTTAGCCCGGCCGGGGGTCACCATATATTTT.